What follows is one TCR beta chain and its context. TCR beta CDR3 sequences were amplified from RNA transcripts. HTBI primers were used for first-round RT-PCR of the TCR CDR3. In TCRdb, the multiplex PCR reads were re-called with MiXCR into one record per CDR3 protein. The sample has approximately 400,000 distinct CDR3 sequences, about 14% seen once. This entry is derived from a study of T cells in Graves' hyperthyroidism and ophthalmopathy. Sample: blood. The clonotype originates from a man aged 25 to 45 with Graves' hyperthyroidism that later progressed to Graves' ophthalmopathy.

For the CDR3, the DNA is TGTGCCAGCAGCGTAGGGGGGGCTAGAGACACTGAAGCTTTCTTT. Translation: CASSVGGARDTEAFF. V gene TRBV9 combines with J gene TRBJ1-1; D is possibly TRBD1 (6 bases). Germline lookup yields CDR1 SGDLS and CDR2 YYNGEE. This CDR3 is built from 15 residues. V was clipped by 0 bases and J by 3 bases, with 12 bases between them.